This T cell receptor beta chain stems from a study of CD8 T cells in Susac syndrome. The V and J ends lost 6 bases and 3 bases respectively, with 17 bases between them. The CDR3 extends over 15 amino acids. A quantity of about 0.5 to 1 ug RNA underwent reverse transcription using random hexamers. TCRdb reprocessed the immunoSEQ multiplex PCR reads with MiXCR, giving one entry per CDR3 protein. This repertoire shows 56,000 or so distinct CDR3 sequences, 95% found once; its top ten account for 0.75%. The chain links TRBV12-3 or TRBV12-4 to TRBJ2-5, with a tentative D call TRBD1 (6 bases). This TCR derives from a human donor with Susac syndrome. The sample consisted of CD8+ T cells from PBMCs. The CDR3 sequence: CASSSLGAGEETQYF. CDR3 sequence (DNA): TGTGCCAGCAGCTCCCTGGGGGCCGGAGAAGAGACCCAGTACTTC.